Following are 26 T cell receptor beta chains from one sample sequenced in a study of beta chain features in type 1 diabetes. Whole-study results and caveats: Shortening of TCRB CDR3s, moderate but significant, appeared in all four CD4+ subsets of Type 1 diabetes patients.

No cognate antigen is known for these TCRs. TCRB transcripts that were expressed got sequenced, as all of the isolated RNA had been reverse transcribed. Sequenced by immunoSEQ multiplex PCR; TCRdb stores in-frame clones only, minus some. The table has about 650,000 clones, 9.5% to 15% seen once; the top ten hold about 0.11%. The specimen was naive CD4+ T cells from blood. These receptors all come from a man in his thirties or forties with type 1 diabetes.

The chain uses TRBV14 and TRBJ1-2, with D hard to call. The germline V gene has CDR1 SGHDN and CDR2 FVKESK. Trimming pared 5 bases from V and 4 bases from J, leaving 26 bases between. This CDR3 has 18 residues. CDR3 in amino acids: CASSDVLFRYLNPYGYTF. CDR3 nucleotides: TGTGCCAGCAGCGATGTCCTGTTCCGGTATTTGAATCCCTATGGCTACACCTTC.

The chain has TRBV6-1 and TRBJ1-5, with D possibly being TRBD1 (6 bases). The germline V and J ends were trimmed by 3 bases and 2 bases, with 14 bases remaining between them. CDR3 length equals 16 residues. Germline V CDR1 and CDR2: MNHNS, SASEGT. In DNA form, the CDR3 reads TGTGCCAGCAGTGACGTCGCCTCAGGGGGCAATCAGCCCCAGCATTTT. As protein: CASSDVASGGNQPQHF.

The chain couples TRBV29-1 to TRBJ1-2; the match to TRBD1 covers 9 bases. This CDR3 has 12 residues. Germline loops: CDR1 SQVTM, CDR2 ANQGSEA. Trimming at V came to 7 bases and at J to 3 bases, leaving 3 bases not matched to a gene. CDR3 in amino acids: CSATGGYYGYTF. The CDR3 bases are TGCAGCGCTACAGGGGGCTACTATGGCTACACCTTC.

V is TRBV25-1 and J is TRBJ2-3; weak D call: TRBD1 (6 bases). Between the trimmed V and J ends, which lost 6 bases and 2 bases, there was a span of 9 bases. The CDR3 sequence is 13 residues long. The V gene's germline CDR1 is MGHDK and CDR2 SYGVNS. CDR3 region: CASRDRPTDTQYF. Written as DNA, the CDR3 is TGTGCCAGCAGGGACAGACCCACAGATACGCAGTATTTT.

This clone turned up a few times. V and J are TRBV21-1 and TRBJ1-6; TRBD1 is the table's D call and was not checked against the DNA. TRBV21-1 is an annotated pseudogene. This CDR3 contains 13 residues. CDR3 in DNA: TGTGCCAGCACACAGGGGGATAATTCACCCCTCCACTTT. It specifies CASTQGDNSPLHF.

The V call is TRBV6-6, the J call TRBJ1-3; D unresolved. The CDR3 is 16 amino acids. The germline V gene has CDR1 MNHNY and CDR2 SVGAGI (reference sequence). V lost 6 bases, J lost 0 bases, and 15 bases lay in between. CDR3 sequence (DNA): TGTGCCAGCAGGGAGCCCCGACTGAACTCTGGAAACACCATATATTTT. This codes for CASREPRLNSGNTIYF.

This clone has only a few counts. The chain joins TRBV28 to TRBJ2-2; 7 nucleotides align to TRBD1. The V gene's germline CDR1 is MDHEN and CDR2 SYDVKM. J was trimmed by 7 bases and V by 8 bases; bases with no gene match: 10. The CDR3 spans 14 residues. The CDR3 nucleotides read TGTGCCAGCCTCGAGACAGGGAAGGTCGGGGAGCTGTTTTTT. This translates into CASLETGKVGELFF.

The chain employs TRBV5-1 and TRBJ2-7, with 8 positions matching TRBD1. Germline CDR1 reads SGHRS; CDR2 reads YFSETQ. J gave up 7 bases and V 6 bases, and 24 bases lay outside the gene matches. This CDR3 contains 18 residues. This CDR3 is CASTRSQGAQYLFTEQYF. The CDR3, as DNA: TGCGCCAGCACCCGGTCTCAGGGGGCCCAATACCTTTTCACTGAGCAGTACTTC.

This clone has only a few counts. V and J are TRBV28 and TRBJ1-2; D uncertain. The ends were cut back, 2 bases at V and 6 bases at J, with 7 bases in the middle. The CDR3 has 12 residues. Germline values: CDR1 MDHEN, CDR2 SYDVKM. The CDR3 loop reads CASSLTQNGYTF. CDR3 DNA sequence: TGTGCCAGCAGTTTAACCCAGAATGGCTACACCTTC.

This clone was observed a few times. The J gene is TRBJ1-2, the V gene TRBV9; no definite D call. The CDR3 loop spans 14 amino acids. Per germline, CDR1 SGDLS and CDR2 YYNGEE. Trimming cost V 2 bases and J 7 bases, with 15 bases left between them. The CDR3 sequence: CASSVGEPIGGYTF. CDR3 sequence (DNA): TGTGCCAGCAGCGTTGGGGAACCCATTGGTGGCTACACCTTC.

The rearrangement links TRBV7-3 to TRBJ1-2; D is uncertain. The CDR3 extends over 12 amino acids. Trimming took off 4 bases at V and 8 bases at J, with 11 bases between the two ends. Looked up from germline, CDR1 is SGHTA and CDR2 is FQGTGA. The CDR3 DNA is TGTGCCAGCAGCTCTACGGGGAGCGGCTACACCTTC. As protein: CASSSTGSGYTF.

The CDR3 loop reads CASSFTDSGETQYF. Here the CDR3 DNA reads TGTGCCAGCAGCTTTACGGATAGTGGGGAGACCCAGTACTTC. J is TRBJ2-5 and V is TRBV11-2; unclear D gene. The CDR3 consists of 14 residues. Looked up from germline, CDR1 is SGHAT and CDR2 is FQNNGV. Between the trimmed V and J ends, which lost 3 bases and 5 bases, there was a span of 13 bases.

The genes are TRBV7-9 and TRBJ2-7; unclear D gene. There are 15 residues in the CDR3. Trimming took 2 bases from V and 4 from J, leaving 15 bases between them. The germline V gene encodes CDR1 SEHNR and CDR2 FQNEAQ (reference sequence). CDR3 sequence (DNA): TGTGCCAGCAGCTTAAGTGGCGACACCGAATACGAGCAGTACTTC. Translation gives CASSLSGDTEYEQYF. The whole variable domain, filled in from reference TRBV7-9 and TRBJ2-7, reads DTGVSQNPRHKITKRGQNVTFRCDPISEHNRLYWYRQTLGQGPEFLTYFQNEAQLEKSRLLSDRFSAERPKGSFSTLEIQRTEQGDSAMYLCASSLSGDTEYEQYFGPGTRLTVT.

The chain carries TRBV6-6 and TRBJ1-2; 9 nucleotides line up with TRBD1. The CDR3 sequence is 14 residues long. Trimming cost V 7 bases and J 6 bases; bases outside gene matches: 9. Germline loops: CDR1 MNHNY, CDR2 SVGAGI (reference sequence). The CDR3 region is CASTPDRGGNGYTF. CDR3 nucleotide sequence: TGTGCCAGCACCCCGGACAGGGGCGGGAATGGCTACACCTTC.

In its sample, this clone was seen a few times. The CDR3 DNA reads as TGTGCCAGCAGCGCCCCACAGGGGGGGAAGAACACTGAAGCTTTCTTT. Its translation is CASSAPQGGKNTEAFF. The rearrangement uses TRBV9 and TRBJ1-1, with 8 bases fitting TRBD1. This CDR3 has 16 residues. V lost 3 bases to trimming and J lost 1 base; unmatched junction nucleotides: 8. Germline V gene sequence: CDR1 SGDLS, CDR2 YYNGEE. Full variable domain (outside the CDR3, taken from reference TRBV9 and TRBJ1-1): DSGVTQTPKHLITATGQRVTLRCSPRSGDLSVYWYQQSLDQGLQFLIQYYNGEERAKGNILERFSAQQFPDLHSELNLSSLELGDSALYFCASSAPQGGKNTEAFFGQGTRLTVV.

A few counts support this clone. The gene calls are TRBV30 and TRBJ2-6; 7 bases are a match to TRBD2. Germline V lookup: CDR1 GTSNPN, CDR2 SVGIG (reference sequence). Unmatched junction bases numbered 7, after V lost 5 bases and J lost 0 bases. CDR3 length equals 16 residues. The CDR3 is CAWAHGGSSGANVLTF. CDR3 DNA sequence: TGTGCCTGGGCCCACGGCGGGAGCTCTGGGGCCAACGTCCTGACTTTC.

The chain recombines TRBV7-3 with TRBJ2-3; D remains ambiguous. From germline, CDR1 is SGHTA and CDR2 FQGTGA. The germline V and J ends were trimmed by 2 bases and 5 bases, with 14 bases remaining between them. The CDR3 totals 15 residues. DNA of the CDR3: TGTGCCAGCAGCTTAGATGGCACCTACGGAGATACGCAGTATTTT. This gives the protein CASSLDGTYGDTQYF. Full variable domain (outside the CDR3, taken from reference TRBV7-3 and TRBJ2-3): GAGVSQTPSNKVTEKGKYVELRCDPISGHTALYWYRQSLGQGPEFLIYFQGTGAADDSGLPNDRFFAVRPEGSVSTLKIQRTERGDSAVYLCASSLDGTYGDTQYFGPGTRLTVL.

The V and J genes are TRBV7-9 and TRBJ1-3; perhaps TRBD1 as D (5 bases). Per the germline V gene, CDR1 is SEHNR and CDR2 is FQNEAQ (reference sequence). V lost 1 base, J lost 0 bases, and 7 bases lay in between. This CDR3 comprises 15 residues. The CDR3 reads CASSLGQNSGNTIYF. DNA of the CDR3: TGTGCCAGCAGCTTAGGACAGAACTCTGGAAACACCATATATTTT.

The sample holds a few counts of this clone. The chain employs TRBV10-3 and TRBJ2-2, with D possibly being TRBD1 (5 bases). V was trimmed by 11 bases and J by 0 bases, leaving 10 bases between them. The germline V gene encodes CDR1 ENHRY and CDR2 SYGVKD. The CDR3 runs 13 residues. The CDR3 DNA follows: TGTGCCGCCGACAGCGCGAACACCGGGGAGCTGTTTTTT. It codes for CAADSANTGELFF.

This CDR3 reads CASSQAGTGGPLTYEQYF. The CDR3 coding sequence is TGTGCCAGCAGCCAAGCCGGGACAGGGGGACCATTAACCTACGAGCAGTACTTC. The chain carries TRBV4-2 and TRBJ2-7, with 11 bases identical to TRBD1. The V segment lost 1 base and the J segment 2 bases; nucleotides outside the gene matches: 10. The germline gives CDR1 LGHNA, CDR2 YNFKEQ. The CDR3 contains 18 residues.

This clone was counted a few times. V usage is TRBV27 and J usage is TRBJ2-5; D not resolved. The CDR3 length is 13 residues. Germline V lookup: CDR1 MNHEY, CDR2 SMNVEV (reference sequence). V lost 0 bases, J lost 1 base, and 3 bases lay in between. CDR3: CASSLSAQETQYF. The CDR3 DNA follows: TGTGCCAGCAGTTTATCGGCCCAAGAGACCCAGTACTTC.

V gene TRBV9 combines with J gene TRBJ2-5, with D maybe TRBD2 (5 bases). V lost 0 bases to trimming and J lost 5 bases, with 11 bases between them. This CDR3 has 14 residues. Germline loops: CDR1 SGDLS, CDR2 YYNGEE. Here the CDR3 reads CASSVGGLLETQYF. The CDR3 DNA sequence: TGTGCCAGCAGCGTAGGAGGGTTGCTGGAGACCCAGTACTTC.

V is TRBV6-1 and J is TRBJ2-3; TRBD1 agrees at 10 bases. Germline CDR1 is MNHNS and CDR2 is SASEGT. The CDR3 is 15 amino acids. The junction had 11 bases not matched to a gene; V was cut back by 11 bases and J by 3 bases. For the CDR3, the DNA is TGTGCCCACTCCCTCGACAGGGGGCCAACAGATACGCAGTATTTT. Encoded protein: CAHSLDRGPTDTQYF.

This clone has more than one count but fewer than ten. This rearrangement joins TRBV29-1 to TRBJ1-1; D might be TRBD1 (5 bases). The CDR3 is made up of 15 amino acids. V was clipped by 7 bases and J by 5 bases, with 23 bases between them. Germline CDR1 reads SQVTM; CDR2 reads ANQGSEA. Written as DNA, the CDR3 is TGCAGCGGCCGGCATGGGGGGTCAGAGGGGACTGAAGCTTTCTTT. Translation: CSGRHGGSEGTEAFF.

The V call is TRBV28, the J call TRBJ1-5; D may be TRBD1 (6 bases). V lost 2 bases to trimming and J lost 6 bases, with 11 bases between them. The germline CDR1 and CDR2 sequences are MDHEN and SYDVKM. The CDR3 extends over 14 amino acids. This chain's CDR3 is CASSLGGQSQPQHF. DNA of the CDR3: TGTGCCAGCAGTTTAGGGGGACAAAGTCAGCCCCAGCATTTT.

In its sample, this clone was seen a few times. The V call is TRBV21-1, the J call TRBJ1-4. TRBV21-1 constitutes a pseudogene. The CDR3 is 11 amino acids. CDR3 sequence (DNA): TGTGCCAGCACTGATGGTGGAAAACTGTTTTTT. Encoded protein: CASTDGGKLFF.